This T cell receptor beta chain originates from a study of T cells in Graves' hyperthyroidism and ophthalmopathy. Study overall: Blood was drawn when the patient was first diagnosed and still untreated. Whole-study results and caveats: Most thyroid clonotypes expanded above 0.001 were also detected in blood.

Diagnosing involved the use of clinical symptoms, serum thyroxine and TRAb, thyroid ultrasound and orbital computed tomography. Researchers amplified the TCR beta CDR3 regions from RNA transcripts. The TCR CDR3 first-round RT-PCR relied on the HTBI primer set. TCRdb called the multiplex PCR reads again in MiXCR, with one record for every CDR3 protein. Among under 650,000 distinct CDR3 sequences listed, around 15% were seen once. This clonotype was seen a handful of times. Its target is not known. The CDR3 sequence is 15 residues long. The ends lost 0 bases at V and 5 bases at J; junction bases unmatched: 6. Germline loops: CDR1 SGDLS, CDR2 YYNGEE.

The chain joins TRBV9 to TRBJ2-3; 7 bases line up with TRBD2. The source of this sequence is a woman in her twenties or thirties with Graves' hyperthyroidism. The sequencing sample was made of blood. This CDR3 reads CASSVAGRVQDTQYF. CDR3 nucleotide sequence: TGTGCCAGCAGCGTAGCTGGGAGGGTTCAAGATACGCAGTATTTT.